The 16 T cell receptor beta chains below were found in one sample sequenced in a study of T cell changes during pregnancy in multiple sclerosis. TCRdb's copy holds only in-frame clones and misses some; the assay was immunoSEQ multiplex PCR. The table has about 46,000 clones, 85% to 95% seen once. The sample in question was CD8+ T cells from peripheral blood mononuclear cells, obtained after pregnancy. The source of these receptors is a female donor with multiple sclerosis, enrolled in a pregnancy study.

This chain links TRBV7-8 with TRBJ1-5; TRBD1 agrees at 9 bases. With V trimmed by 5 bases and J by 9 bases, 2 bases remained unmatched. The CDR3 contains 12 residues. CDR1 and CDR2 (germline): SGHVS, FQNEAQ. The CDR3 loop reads CASSTGQGPQHF. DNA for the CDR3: TGTGCCAGCAGCACGGGACAGGGGCCCCAGCATTTT.

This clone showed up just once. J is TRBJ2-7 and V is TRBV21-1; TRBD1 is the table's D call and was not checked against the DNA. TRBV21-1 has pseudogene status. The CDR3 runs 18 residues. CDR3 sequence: CASSIHLTIQGASYEQYF. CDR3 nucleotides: TGTGCCAGCAGCATCCATTTAACAATACAGGGGGCGTCCTACGAGCAGTACTTC.

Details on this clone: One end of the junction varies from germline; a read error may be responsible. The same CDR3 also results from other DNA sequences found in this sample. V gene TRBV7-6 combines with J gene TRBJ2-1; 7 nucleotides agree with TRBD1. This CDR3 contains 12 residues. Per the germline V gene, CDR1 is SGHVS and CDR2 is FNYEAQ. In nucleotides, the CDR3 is TGTGCCAGCAGTTTAGGGGGCGATGAGCAGTTCTTC. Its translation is CASSLGGDEQFF. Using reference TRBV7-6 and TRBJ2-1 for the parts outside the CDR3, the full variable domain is GAGVSQSPRYKVTKRGQDVALRCDPISGHVSLYWYRQALGQGPEFLTYFNYEAQQDKSGLPNDRFSAERPEGSISTLTIQRTEQRDSAMYRCASSLGGDEQFFGPGTRLTVL.

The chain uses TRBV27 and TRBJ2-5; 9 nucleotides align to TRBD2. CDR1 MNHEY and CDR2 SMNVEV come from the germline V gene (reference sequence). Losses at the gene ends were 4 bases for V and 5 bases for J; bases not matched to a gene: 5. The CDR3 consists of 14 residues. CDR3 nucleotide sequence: TGTGCCAGCAGTTCCATAGCGGGAGTCGAGACCCAGTACTTC. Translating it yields CASSSIAGVETQYF.

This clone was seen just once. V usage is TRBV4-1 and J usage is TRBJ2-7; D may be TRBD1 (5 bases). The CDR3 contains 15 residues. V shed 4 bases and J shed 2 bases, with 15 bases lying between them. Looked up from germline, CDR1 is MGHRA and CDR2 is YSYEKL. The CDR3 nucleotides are TGCGCCAGCAGCCCCAGGCAGGGTGTAACCTACGAGCAGTACTTC. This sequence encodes CASSPRQGVTYEQYF.

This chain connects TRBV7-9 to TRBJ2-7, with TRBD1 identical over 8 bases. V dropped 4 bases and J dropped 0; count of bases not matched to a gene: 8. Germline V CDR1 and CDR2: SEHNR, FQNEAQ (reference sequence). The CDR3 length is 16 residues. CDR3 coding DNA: TGTGCCAGCAGCTCTACGGGACAGGTTAACTCCTACGAGCAGTACTTC. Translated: CASSSTGQVNSYEQYF.

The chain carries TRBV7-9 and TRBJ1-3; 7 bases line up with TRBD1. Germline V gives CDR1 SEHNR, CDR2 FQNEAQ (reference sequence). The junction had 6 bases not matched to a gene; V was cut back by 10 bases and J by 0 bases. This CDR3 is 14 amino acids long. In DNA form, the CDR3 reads TGTGCCACCAGACAGGGTAGCTCTGGAAACACCATATATTTT. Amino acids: CATRQGSSGNTIYF.

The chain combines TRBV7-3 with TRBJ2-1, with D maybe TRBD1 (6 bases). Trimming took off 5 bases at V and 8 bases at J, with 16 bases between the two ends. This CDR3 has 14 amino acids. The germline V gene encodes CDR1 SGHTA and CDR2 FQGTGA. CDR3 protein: CASSPTTAGDEQFF. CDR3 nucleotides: TGTGCCAGCAGCCCAACGACGGCAGGGGATGAGCAGTTCTTC.

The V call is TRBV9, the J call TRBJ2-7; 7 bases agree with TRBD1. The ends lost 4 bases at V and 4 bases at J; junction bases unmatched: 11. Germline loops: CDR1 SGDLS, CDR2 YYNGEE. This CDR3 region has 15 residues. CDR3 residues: CASSPRGDRAYEQYF. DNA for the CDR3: TGTGCCAGCAGCCCCAGAGGAGACAGGGCGTACGAGCAGTACTTC.

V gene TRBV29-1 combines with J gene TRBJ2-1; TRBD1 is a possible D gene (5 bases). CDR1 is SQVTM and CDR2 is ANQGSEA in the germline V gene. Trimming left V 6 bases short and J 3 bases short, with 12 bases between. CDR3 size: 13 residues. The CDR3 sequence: CSVTARNYNEQFF. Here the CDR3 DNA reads TGCAGCGTGACAGCTCGGAACTACAATGAGCAGTTCTTC.

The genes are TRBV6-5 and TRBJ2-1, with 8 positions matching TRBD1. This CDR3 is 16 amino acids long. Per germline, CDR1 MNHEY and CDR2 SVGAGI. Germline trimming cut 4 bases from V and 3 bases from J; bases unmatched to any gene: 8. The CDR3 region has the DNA TGTGCCAGCAGTTCTCAGGGGGCTGGGGTCTACAATGAGCAGTTCTTC. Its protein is CASSSQGAGVYNEQFF.

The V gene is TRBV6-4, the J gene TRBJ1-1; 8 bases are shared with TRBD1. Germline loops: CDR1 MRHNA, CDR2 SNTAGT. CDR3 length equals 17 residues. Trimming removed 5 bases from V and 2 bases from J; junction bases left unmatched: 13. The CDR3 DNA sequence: TGTGCCAGCAGTTCCCGCCCCTTGGGACAGGTTAACACTGAAGCTTTCTTT. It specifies CASSSRPLGQVNTEAFF.

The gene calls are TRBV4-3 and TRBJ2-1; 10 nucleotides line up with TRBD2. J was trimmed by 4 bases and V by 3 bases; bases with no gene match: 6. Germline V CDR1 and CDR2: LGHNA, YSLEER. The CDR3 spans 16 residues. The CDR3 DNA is TGCGCCAGCAGCCAGCAGAATAGCGGGGGGTACAATGAGCAGTTCTTC. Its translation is CASSQQNSGGYNEQFF.

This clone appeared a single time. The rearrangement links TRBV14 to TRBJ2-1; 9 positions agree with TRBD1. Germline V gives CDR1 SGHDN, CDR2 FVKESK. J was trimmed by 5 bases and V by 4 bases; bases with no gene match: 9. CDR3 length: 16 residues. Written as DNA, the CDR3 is TGTGCCAGCAGCCTCGCCGGGACAGGGAGGAACAATGAGCAGTTCTTC. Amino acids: CASSLAGTGRNNEQFF. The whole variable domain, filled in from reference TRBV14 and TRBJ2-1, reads EAGVTQFPSHSVIEKGQTVTLRCDPISGHDNLYWYRRVMGKEIKFLLHFVKESKQDESGMPNNRFLAERTGGTYSTLKVQPAELEDSGVYFCASSLAGTGRNNEQFFGPGTRLTVL.

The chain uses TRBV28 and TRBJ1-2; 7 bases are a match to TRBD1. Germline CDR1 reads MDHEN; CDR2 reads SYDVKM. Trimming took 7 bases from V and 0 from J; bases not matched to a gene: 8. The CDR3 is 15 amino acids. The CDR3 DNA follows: TGTGCCAGCAACCTACAGGGGACAGCTAACTATGGCTACACCTTC. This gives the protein CASNLQGTANYGYTF.

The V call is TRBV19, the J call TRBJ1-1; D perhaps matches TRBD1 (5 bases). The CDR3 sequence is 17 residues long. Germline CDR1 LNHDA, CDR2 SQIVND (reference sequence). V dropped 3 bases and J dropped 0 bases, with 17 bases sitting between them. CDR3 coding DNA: TGTGCCAGTAGTATGGTTCGGGTGAAGGGGATGAACACTGAAGCTTTCTTT. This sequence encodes CASSMVRVKGMNTEAFF.